Listed here are 30 T cell receptor beta chains from one sample, sequenced in a study of patients and donors after allogeneic stem cell transplantation. TCRdb itself ran the RT-PCR reads through MiXCR, one entry per CDR3 protein. The data show hundreds of thousands of distinct CDR3 sequences, with 16% seen just once and 7.2% held by the top ten. The sample comprised blood, either unsorted or a sorted T cell fraction (not recorded which). These receptors were collected from a human donor who was either an allogeneic HSCT recipient or a stem cell or donor lymphocyte infusion donor (not recorded which). It is not recorded whose cells these are; they may come from a transplant donor.

In this sample, this clonotype turned up a few times. V is TRBV24-1 and J is TRBJ2-3, with 8 bases identical to TRBD2. Losses at the gene ends were 7 bases for V and 5 bases for J; bases not matched to a gene: 10. The CDR3 totals 15 residues. Per the germline V gene, CDR1 is KGHDR and CDR2 is SFDVKD. Here the CDR3 DNA reads TGTGCCACCAGCGGGGATCGGGGGGGCCGAGATACGCAGTATTTT. It specifies CATSGDRGGRDTQYF.

The J gene is TRBJ2-2, the V gene TRBV2; a weak D match, TRBD1 (6 bases). The CDR3 totals 12 residues. Trimming pared 6 bases from V and 12 bases from J, leaving 14 bases between. The germline CDR1 and CDR2 sequences are SNHLY and FYNNEI. CDR3 nucleotide sequence: TGTGCCAGCAGGACACAGGGTGGGAAGCTGTTTTTT. It yields the protein CASRTQGGKLFF.

The genes are TRBV9 and TRBJ1-6; no definite D call. This CDR3 has 12 amino acids. With 0 bases removed from V and 6 bases from J, the gap between germline ends came to 1 base. CDR1 and CDR2 (germline): SGDLS, YYNGEE. Written as DNA, the CDR3 is TGTGCCAGCAGCGTAGGTAATTCACCCCTCCACTTT. Its protein product is CASSVGNSPLHF. Full variable domain (outside the CDR3, taken from reference TRBV9 and TRBJ1-6): DSGVTQTPKHLITATGQRVTLRCSPRSGDLSVYWYQQSLDQGLQFLIQYYNGEERAKGNILERFSAQQFPDLHSELNLSSLELGDSALYFCASSVGNSPLHFGNGTRLTVT.

V and J are TRBV12-3 or TRBV12-4 and TRBJ2-5; a possible D gene is TRBD1 (6 bases). Trimming stripped 5 bases from V and 2 bases from J, with 21 bases between. The CDR3 covers 17 residues. The CDR3 DNA reads as TGTGCCAGCAGTCCGCCGCCAGGGGACAAGGGGCAAGAGACCCAGTACTTC. Translation: CASSPPPGDKGQETQYF.

This clonotype was seen a single time. V gene TRBV29-1 combines with J gene TRBJ1-5, with D maybe TRBD1 (5 bases). Trimming took off 4 bases at V and 7 bases at J, with 14 bases between the two ends. The CDR3 sequence is 13 residues long. Germline values: CDR1 SQVTM, CDR2 ANQGSEA. The DNA for the CDR3 is TGCAGCGTTGGAAGGGGTATGGGCCAGCCCCAGCATTTT. This gives the protein CSVGRGMGQPQHF.

V is TRBV5-6 and J is TRBJ1-1; D not certain. V was pared by 0 bases and J by 1 base, with 10 bases between. The CDR3 has 15 residues. Germline V gives CDR1 SGHDT, CDR2 YYEEEE. CDR3 bases: TGTGCCAGCAGCTTGGGGCGTGGAAGGAACACTGAAGCTTTCTTT. Its protein is CASSLGRGRNTEAFF.

This chain joins TRBV6-2 or TRBV6-3 and TRBJ2-1, with 13 nucleotides matching TRBD2. The V and J ends lost 4 bases and 3 bases, in that order; junction bases with no gene match: 0. CDR3 size: 15 residues. The germline V gene encodes CDR1 MNHEY and CDR2 SVGEGT. The CDR3 nucleotides are TGTGCCAGCAGTTGGACTAGCGGGAGCTACAATGAGCAGTTCTTC. Translating gives CASSWTSGSYNEQFF.

Only a few counts were recorded for this clonotype. V gene TRBV3-1 combines with J gene TRBJ2-6; 9 nucleotides line up with TRBD2. Germline V lookup: CDR1 LGHDT, CDR2 YNNKEL (reference sequence). The V gene end was trimmed by 4 bases and the J gene end by 3 bases; junction bases not matched to a gene: 13. The CDR3 has 19 amino acids. DNA for the CDR3: TGTGCCAGCAGCCGAATCGGAGGTCGAGCGGGAGGTGGGGCCAACGTCCTGACTTTC. Its translation is CASSRIGGRAGGGANVLTF.

The chain joins TRBV12-3 or TRBV12-4 to TRBJ1-4; D remains unclear. The V end lost 6 bases, the J end lost 8 bases, and 16 bases lay between the germline ends. This CDR3 has 14 amino acids. The CDR3 DNA reads as TGTGCCAGCAGCCCCGACGGAGTCAGGGAAAAACTGTTTTTT. It translates to CASSPDGVREKLFF.

This clonotype was found a few times. The chain carries TRBV18 and TRBJ2-7; weak D call: TRBD2 (5 bases). Germline CDR1 and CDR2: KGHSH and LQKENI. The germline V and J ends were trimmed by 4 bases and 0 bases, with 16 bases remaining between them. This CDR3 region has 16 residues. The CDR3 here is CASSRRTGETSYEQYF. CDR3 in DNA: TGTGCCAGCTCACGAAGGACCGGGGAGACCTCCTACGAGCAGTACTTC. Full variable domain (remainder filled in from reference TRBV18 and TRBJ2-7): NAGVMQNPRHLVRRRGQEARLRCSPMKGHSHVYWYRQLPEEGLKFMVYLQKENIIDESGMPKERFSAEFPKEGPSILRIQQVVRGDSAAYFCASSRRTGETSYEQYFGPGTRLTVT.

There are a few counts of this clonotype. The chain recombines TRBV6-1 with TRBJ2-7; 8 bases align to TRBD2. Germline V gene sequence: CDR1 MNHNS, CDR2 SASEGT. This CDR3 is 12 amino acids long. V was pared by 10 bases and J by 5 bases, with 7 bases of the junction left unmatched. CDR3 residues: CATSREGDEQYF. As DNA, the CDR3 is TGTGCCACGTCTCGGGAGGGTGACGAGCAGTACTTC.

The chain is built from TRBV24-1 and TRBJ2-1; the match to TRBD2 covers 10 bases. V lost 1 base, J lost 8 bases, and 13 bases stayed unmatched. CDR3 length: 18 residues. Germline-derived CDR1 and CDR2 are KGHDR and SFDVKD. The CDR3 nucleotides read TGTGCCACCAGTGATTTATCTAGCGGGAGACCCCCTACCCATGAGCAGTTCTTC. Protein product: CATSDLSSGRPPTHEQFF.

This clonotype was counted many times. The chain employs TRBV5-1 and TRBJ2-7; D unclear. Trimming removed 2 bases at V and 2 bases at J, with 14 bases between. The CDR3 length is 15 residues. Germline CDR1 SGHRS, CDR2 YFSETQ. Here the CDR3 DNA reads TGCGCCAGCAGCTTACGGCCCATACAGCCCTACGAGCAGTACTTC. It translates to CASSLRPIQPYEQYF. The full variable domain, with the rest looked up from reference TRBV5-1 and TRBJ2-7, is KAGVTQTPRYLIKTRGQQVTLSCSPISGHRSVSWYQQTPGQGLQFLFEYFSETQRNKGNFPGRFSGRQFSNSRSEMNVSTLELGDSALYLCASSLRPIQPYEQYFGPGTRLTVT.

This clonotype was observed a few times. V usage is TRBV6-2 or TRBV6-3 and J usage is TRBJ1-5; 7 nucleotides agree with TRBD1. Germline CDR1 MNHEY, CDR2 SVGEGT. CDR3 size: 15 residues. Losses at the gene ends were 6 bases for V and 7 bases for J; bases not matched to a gene: 12. The CDR3 DNA reads as TGTGCCAGCAGAAGGGGACAGATCGAGGGACAGCCCCAGCATTTT. The encoded protein is CASRRGQIEGQPQHF.

The rearrangement links TRBV29-1 to TRBJ2-5, with D perhaps matching TRBD2 (7 bases). This CDR3 contains 14 residues. The germline V gene encodes CDR1 SQVTM and CDR2 ANQGSEA. V lost 1 base to trimming and J lost 5 bases, with 14 bases between them. The CDR3 here is CSVEGGGYEETQYF. CDR3 nucleotide sequence: TGCAGCGTTGAAGGGGGGGGCTATGAGGAGACCCAGTACTTC.

In this sample, this clonotype turned up a few times. The chain couples TRBV19 to TRBJ2-1; D is uncertain. Germline V gene lookup returns CDR1 LNHDA and CDR2 SQIVND (reference sequence). Between the trimmed V and J ends, which lost 6 bases and 1 base, there was a span of 10 bases. The CDR3 loop spans 14 amino acids. The CDR3 bases are TGTGCCAGTAGCCCGGGTCAGTCCTACAATGAGCAGTTCTTC. As protein: CASSPGQSYNEQFF.

This clonotype has more than one count but fewer than ten. The chain uses TRBV12-3 or TRBV12-4 and TRBJ1-5; a weak D match, TRBD1 (5 bases). CDR3 length: 16 amino acids. The V end was cut by 3 bases, the J end by 0 bases, with 12 bases between. CDR3: CASSFMGTYSNQPQHF. CDR3 sequence (DNA): TGTGCCAGCAGTTTTATGGGGACTTATAGCAATCAGCCCCAGCATTTT.

The chain has TRBV20-1 and TRBJ1-5, with D hard to call. Germline CDR1 DFQATT, CDR2 SNEGSKA (reference sequence). The length of the CDR3 is 14 residues. V lost 0 bases, J lost 11 bases, and 17 bases lay in between. CDR3 DNA sequence: TGCAGTGCTAGAGATCAGGCACGGAATCCGTCCCAGCATTTT. This codes for CSARDQARNPSQHF.

V and J are TRBV12-3 or TRBV12-4 and TRBJ1-5, with D unresolved. The CDR3 totals 13 residues. V was cut by 6 bases and J by 5 bases, with 11 bases left in between. CDR3 DNA: TGTGCCAGCAGCGCACAAAGACATCAGCCCCAGCATTTT. It specifies CASSAQRHQPQHF.

This clonotype appeared a few times. V is TRBV27 and J is TRBJ1-1, with unresolved D. The CDR3 extends over 17 amino acids. Germline-derived CDR1 and CDR2 are MNHEY and SMNVEV (reference sequence). V dropped 4 bases and J dropped 1 base, with 19 bases sitting between them. The CDR3 loop is CASSSESLRLKNTEAFF. CDR3 sequence (DNA): TGTGCCAGCAGTTCCGAGTCCCTTCGACTGAAGAACACTGAAGCTTTCTTT.

In this sample, this clonotype turned up many times. V is TRBV5-1 and J is TRBJ1-5, with D unclear. The CDR3 totals 15 residues. V lost 0 bases to trimming and J lost 2 bases, with 9 bases between them. The germline V gene encodes CDR1 SGHRS and CDR2 YFSETQ. The CDR3 DNA reads as TGCGCCAGCAGCTTGGAGGGATCGGGCAATCAGCCCCAGCATTTT. This gives the protein CASSLEGSGNQPQHF.

At least ten counts were recorded for this clonotype. V and J are TRBV2 and TRBJ2-7; maybe TRBD2 (6 bases). Trimming took 6 bases from V and 5 from J, leaving 11 bases between them. The germline CDR1 and CDR2 sequences are SNHLY and FYNNEI. The CDR3 spans 12 residues. CDR3 nucleotide sequence: TGTGCCAGCAGCGTTCTAGCGAACGAGCAGTACTTC. This translates into CASSVLANEQYF.

A few counts support this clonotype. The junction departs from germline at one end; a sequencing error may be responsible. The chain is built from TRBV5-6 and TRBJ1-1, with 7 bases lining up with TRBD1. Germline-derived CDR1 and CDR2 are SGHDT and YYEEEE. This CDR3 has 14 amino acids. The CDR3 coding sequence is TGTGCCGGCAGCCTCGGACAGGCAGGCACTGAAGCTTTCTTT. This encodes CAGSLGQAGTEAFF.

This clonotype occurred a few times. The chain employs TRBV20-1 and TRBJ2-3, with 7 bases that match TRBD2. The CDR3 loop spans 18 amino acids. J was trimmed by 0 bases and V by 0 bases; bases with no gene match: 12. The germline V gene encodes CDR1 DFQATT and CDR2 SNEGSKA (reference sequence). CDR3 amino acids: CSAREQFGLAVSTDTQYF. Here the CDR3 DNA reads TGCAGTGCTAGAGAGCAGTTTGGGCTAGCGGTTAGCACAGATACGCAGTATTTT.

The genes are TRBV20-1 and TRBJ2-6; no firm D call. The CDR3 covers 14 residues. Deletions cut 0 bases from V and 10 bases from J, with 13 bases between. Germline V CDR1 and CDR2: DFQATT, SNEGSKA (reference sequence). This CDR3 reads CSARDLRAPNVLTF. CDR3 nucleotides: TGCAGTGCTAGAGACCTCCGGGCCCCTAACGTCCTGACTTTC.

The genes are TRBV4-1 and TRBJ2-7; the match to TRBD1 covers 9 bases. The CDR3 extends over 15 amino acids. The V gene end was trimmed by 0 bases and the J gene end by 3 bases; junction bases not matched to a gene: 3. CDR1 and CDR2 from the germline V gene are MGHRA and YSYEKL. CDR3 nucleotides: TGCGCCAGCAGCCAAGAAGGACAGGGGAACTACGAGCAGTACTTC. It yields the protein CASSQEGQGNYEQYF.

The chain joins TRBV11-2 to TRBJ2-1; 8 positions match TRBD2. The CDR3 runs to 15 residues. Germline values: CDR1 SGHAT, CDR2 FQNNGV. The ends lost 1 base at V and 7 bases at J; junction bases unmatched: 6. The CDR3 sequence: CASSLGSREGNEQFF. In nucleotides, the CDR3 is TGTGCCAGCAGCTTAGGGTCCCGGGAGGGAAATGAGCAGTTCTTC.

The chain has TRBV13 and TRBJ1-6, with 8 bases matching TRBD1. The CDR3 length is 17 residues. The trim removed 4 bases at V and 7 bases at J, leaving 12 bases unmatched. CDR1 and CDR2 (germline): PRHDT, FYEKMQ (reference sequence). CDR3 in amino acids: CASSSVGRGRKNSPLHF. In DNA form, the CDR3 reads TGTGCCAGCAGCTCGGTGGGCAGGGGGCGAAAGAATTCACCCCTCCACTTT.

Many counts were recorded for this clonotype. The CDR3 DNA is TGTGCCAGCAGTCCCCACGAGACAGGGAAGCAGCCCCAGCATTTT. Translating it yields CASSPHETGKQPQHF. V and J are TRBV12-3 or TRBV12-4 and TRBJ1-5, with 7 bases aligning to TRBD1. The CDR3 has 15 amino acids. Germline trimming cut 5 bases from V and 7 bases from J; bases unmatched to any gene: 11.

The V call is TRBV6-5, the J call TRBJ1-3; no reliable D call. V was trimmed by 0 bases and J by 1 base, leaving 7 bases between them. The CDR3 spans 15 residues. CDR1 is MNHEY and CDR2 is SVGAGI in the germline V gene. The CDR3, as DNA: TGTGCCAGCAGTTACTCGGAGAGATCTGGAAACACCATATATTTT. Protein product: CASSYSERSGNTIYF.